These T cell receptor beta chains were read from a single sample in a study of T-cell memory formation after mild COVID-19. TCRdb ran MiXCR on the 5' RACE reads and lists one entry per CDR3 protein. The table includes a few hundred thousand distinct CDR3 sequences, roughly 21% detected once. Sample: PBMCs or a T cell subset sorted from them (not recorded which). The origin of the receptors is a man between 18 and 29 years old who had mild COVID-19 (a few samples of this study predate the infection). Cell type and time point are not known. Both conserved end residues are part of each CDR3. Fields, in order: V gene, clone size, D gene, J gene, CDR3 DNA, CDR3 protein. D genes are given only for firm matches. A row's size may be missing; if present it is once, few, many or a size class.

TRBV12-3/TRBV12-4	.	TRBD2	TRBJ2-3	TGTGCCAGCAGTTTACTCGGGGGGTATACGCAGTATTTT	CASSLLGGYTQYF
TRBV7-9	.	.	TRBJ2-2	TGTGCCAGCAGCTTTCGGGGTGTTTACGGGGAGCTGTTTTTT	CASSFRGVYGELFF
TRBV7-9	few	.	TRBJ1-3	TGTGCCAGCAGCCGAGGGGAACGTCCGGGAAACACCATATATTTT	CASSRGERPGNTIYF
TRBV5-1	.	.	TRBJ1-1	TGCGCCAGCAGGGGTAATGTGGTGAACACTGAAGCTTTCTTT	CASRGNVVNTEAFF
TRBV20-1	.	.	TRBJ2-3	TGCAGTCCCCTCCCGTTGGGAAGAACAGATACGCAGTATTTT	CSPLPLGRTDTQYF
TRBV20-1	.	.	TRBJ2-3	TGCAGTGCTAGAAAGCTCGTAGCCCAGTATTTT	CSARKLVAQYF
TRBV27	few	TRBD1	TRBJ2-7	TGTGCCAGCAGTTTAGGGTTCGGGACAGGGGTCGAGCAGTACTTC	CASSLGFGTGVEQYF
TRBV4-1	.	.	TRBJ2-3	TGCGCCACCTCGAAGGCAGATACGCAGTATTTT	CATSKADTQYF
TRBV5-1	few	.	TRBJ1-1	TGCGCCAGCAGCTTTCTGGAAATGAACACTGAAGCTTTCTTT	CASSFLEMNTEAFF
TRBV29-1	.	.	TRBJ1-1	TGCAGCGCTGGAACGGGGAACACTGAAGCTTTCTTT	CSAGTGNTEAFF
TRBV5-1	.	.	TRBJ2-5	TGCGCCAGCAGCCCCCAGGGACTCCAAGAGACCCAGTACTTC	CASSPQGLQETQYF
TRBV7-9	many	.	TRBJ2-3	TGTGCCAGCAGCCAAGCTGGGAATACAGATACGCAGTATTTT	CASSQAGNTDTQYF
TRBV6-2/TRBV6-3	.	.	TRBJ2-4	TGTGCCAGCAGCCACGACCCGTTGCGGGGACCCAAAAACATTCAGTACTTC	CASSHDPLRGPKNIQYF
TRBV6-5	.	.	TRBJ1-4	TGTGCCAGCAGTTACTCGGATGCTAATGAAAAACTGTTTTTT	CASSYSDANEKLFF
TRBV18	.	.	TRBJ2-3	TGTGCCAGCTCACCACCGCGGGGCAGGGTCGCAGATACGCAGTATTTT	CASSPPRGRVADTQYF
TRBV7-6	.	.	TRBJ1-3	TGTGCCAGCAGCTCCTACCACTCTGGAAACACCATATATTTT	CASSSYHSGNTIYF
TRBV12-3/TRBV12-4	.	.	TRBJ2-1	TGTGCCAGCAGTTACTCTAGCAATGAGCAGTTCTTC	CASSYSSNEQFF
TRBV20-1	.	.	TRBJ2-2	TGCAGTGCTAGAGATCCAAGGGCCTCCCGGGAGCTGTTTTTT	CSARDPRASRELFF
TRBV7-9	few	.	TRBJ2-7	TGTGCCAGCAGCCGCCTAGTCGGCTACGAGCAGTACTTC	CASSRLVGYEQYF
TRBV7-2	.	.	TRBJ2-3	TGTGCCAGCAGCTTATTTTCAGATACGCAGTATTTT	CASSLFSDTQYF
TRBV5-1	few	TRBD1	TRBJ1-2	TGCGCCAGCAGTTTGGACAGGATCGCGTCTGGGGGCTACACCTTC	CASSLDRIASGGYTF
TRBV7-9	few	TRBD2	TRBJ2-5	TGTGCCAGCAGCTTAGACCTGGGACTAGCAGGTGGTGAGACCCAGTACTTC	CASSLDLGLAGGETQYF
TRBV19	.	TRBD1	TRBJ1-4	TGTGCCAGTAGTCGACAGGGGCGAGAAAAACTGTTTTTT	CASSRQGREKLFF
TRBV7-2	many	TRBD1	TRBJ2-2	TGTGCCAGCAGCTCGAGGACAGGCACCGGGGAGCTGTTTTTT	CASSSRTGTGELFF
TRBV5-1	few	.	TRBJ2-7	TGCGCCAGCGGGGTCGGAGGAGCCTACGAGCAGTACTTC	CASGVGGAYEQYF
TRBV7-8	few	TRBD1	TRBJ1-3	TGTGCCAGCAGCTTAGGGACAGGCCGACCCCACTCCCCTGGAAACACCATATATTTT	CASSLGTGRPHSPGNTIYF
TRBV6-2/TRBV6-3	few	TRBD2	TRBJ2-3	TGTGCCAGCAGTTACCGTAGCGGGGTTGCAGATACGCAGTATTTT	CASSYRSGVADTQYF
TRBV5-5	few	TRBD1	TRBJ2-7	TGTGCCAGCAGCGACAGAAGGGGACAGTCCTACGAGCAGTACTTC	CASSDRRGQSYEQYF
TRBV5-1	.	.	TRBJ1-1	TGCGCCAGCAGCCGGGGGACCTGGGACACTGAAGCTTTCTTT	CASSRGTWDTEAFF
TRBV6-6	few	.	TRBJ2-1	TGTGCCAGCACCTGGGGGGGGGCCGATGAGCAGTTCTTC	CASTWGGADEQFF
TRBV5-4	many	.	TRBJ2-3	TGTGCCAGCAGCTTGAGCTCTAGTAGGTTGGGAGATACGCAGTATTTT	CASSLSSSRLGDTQYF
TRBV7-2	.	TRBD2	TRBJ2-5	TGTGCCAGCAGCCCACGGACTAGCGGGACCCAAGAGACCCAGTACTTC	CASSPRTSGTQETQYF
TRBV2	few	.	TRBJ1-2	TGTGCCAGCAGTGGGGGCCGAACTTATGGCTACACCTTC	CASSGGRTYGYTF
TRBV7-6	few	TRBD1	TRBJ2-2	TGTGCCAGCAGCTTCGGACAGGGGATCGGTGGCACCGGGGAGCTGTTTTTT	CASSFGQGIGGTGELFF
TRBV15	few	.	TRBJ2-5	TGTGCCACCAGCAGAGATAGAGGAGTTCAAGAGACCCAGTACTTC	CATSRDRGVQETQYF
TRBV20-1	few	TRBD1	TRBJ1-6	TGCAGTGCTAGAGAAAGACAGGGTGCGGATTCACCCCTCCACTTT	CSARERQGADSPLHF
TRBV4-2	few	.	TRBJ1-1	TGTGCCAGCAGCCAGTGGTCGACCAGCGAGACTGAAGCTTTCTTT	CASSQWSTSETEAFF
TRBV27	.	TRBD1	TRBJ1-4	TGTGCCAGCAAGGGGACAGGGACTAATGAAAAACTGTTTTTT	CASKGTGTNEKLFF
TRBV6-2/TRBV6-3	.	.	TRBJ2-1	TGTGCCAGCAGTTACACCCCGGGACACGAGCAGTTCTTC	CASSYTPGHEQFF
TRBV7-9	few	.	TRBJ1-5	TGTGCCAGCAGCTTCACGGGACCTACGGAGCAGCCCCAGCATTTT	CASSFTGPTEQPQHF
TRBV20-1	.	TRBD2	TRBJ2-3	TGCAGTGCGCCGACTAGCGGGGGGTACACAGATACGCAGTATTTT	CSAPTSGGYTDTQYF
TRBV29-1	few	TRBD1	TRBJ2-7	TGCAGCGGATCGGGACAGGGAGGGTACGAGCAGTACTTC	CSGSGQGGYEQYF